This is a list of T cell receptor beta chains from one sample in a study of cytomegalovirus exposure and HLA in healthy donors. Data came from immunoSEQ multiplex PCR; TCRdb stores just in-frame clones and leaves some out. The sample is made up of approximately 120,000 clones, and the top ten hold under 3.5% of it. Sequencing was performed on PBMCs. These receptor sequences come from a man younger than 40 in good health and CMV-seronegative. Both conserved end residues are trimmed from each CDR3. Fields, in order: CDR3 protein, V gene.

ASSVASSERGYT TRBV9
ASAPMAGATEAF TRBV5-1
ASSPQGSKETQY TRBV7-9
ASSPSGGEQY TRBV6-5
ASSFFTSDEQY TRBV5-1
ASSPLRLAGSYNEQF TRBV5-1
ASSQGGQGIGANTIY TRBV4-2
ASSSSSLGAGYNEQF TRBV7-8
ASTRGEFTYNEQF TRBV2
ASSFRGLSTDTQY TRBV5-1
ASSPTLQGANTEAF TRBV7-9
ASRSARGGEQF TRBV28
ASSEALWRGEAF TRBV6-1
ASLELVRAYNEQF TRBV5-8
ASRSDRGRIYEQY TRBV23-1
ASSVSGTRRGTDGTQY TRBV9
ASSQDSPSGEQF TRBV4-2
ASSLDGTGNEQY TRBV7-3
ASSLSRTHYGYT TRBV28
ASSFSYSGNTIY TRBV7-9
ASSLAGEAF TRBV5-6
SVSQITDTQY TRBV29-1
ASSRASGAYEQY TRBV27
ASSSSGQGAEAF TRBV5-1
SVEEASRSPDTQY TRBV29-1
AFQRTGIYGYT TRBV30
ASSFGRGAGNTIY TRBV7-2
ASSPRTGEHTEAF TRBV7-8
ASSAGLQETQY TRBV2
ASSPLLGVEDTQY TRBV19
ASSLEMGASGNTIY TRBV5-5
ASSLGADYEQY TRBV5-1
ASRGRASGANVLT TRBV19
ASSVDRDTEAF TRBV6-1
ASSPTGMNTEAF TRBV27
ASGGGGTDTQY TRBV27
ASSHVGGNEAF TRBV4-1
ASSAQAGSTDTQY TRBV6-4